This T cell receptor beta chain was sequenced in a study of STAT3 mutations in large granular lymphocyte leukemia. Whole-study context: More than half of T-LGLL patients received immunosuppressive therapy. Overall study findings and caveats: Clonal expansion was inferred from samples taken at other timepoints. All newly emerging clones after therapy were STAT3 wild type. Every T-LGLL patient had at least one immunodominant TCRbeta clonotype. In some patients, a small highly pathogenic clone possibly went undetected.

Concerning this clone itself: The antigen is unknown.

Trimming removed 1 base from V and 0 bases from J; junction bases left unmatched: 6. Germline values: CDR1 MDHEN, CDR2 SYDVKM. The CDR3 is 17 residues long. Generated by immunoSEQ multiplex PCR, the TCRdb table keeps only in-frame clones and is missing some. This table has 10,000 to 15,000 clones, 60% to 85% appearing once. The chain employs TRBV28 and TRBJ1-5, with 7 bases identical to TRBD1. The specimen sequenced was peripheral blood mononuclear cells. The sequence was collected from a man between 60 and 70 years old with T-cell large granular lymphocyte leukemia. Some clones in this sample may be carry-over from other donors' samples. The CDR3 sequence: CASSLLGTAYSNQPQHF. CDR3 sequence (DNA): TGTGCCAGCAGTTTATTAGGGACAGCGTATAGCAATCAGCCCCAGCATTTT.